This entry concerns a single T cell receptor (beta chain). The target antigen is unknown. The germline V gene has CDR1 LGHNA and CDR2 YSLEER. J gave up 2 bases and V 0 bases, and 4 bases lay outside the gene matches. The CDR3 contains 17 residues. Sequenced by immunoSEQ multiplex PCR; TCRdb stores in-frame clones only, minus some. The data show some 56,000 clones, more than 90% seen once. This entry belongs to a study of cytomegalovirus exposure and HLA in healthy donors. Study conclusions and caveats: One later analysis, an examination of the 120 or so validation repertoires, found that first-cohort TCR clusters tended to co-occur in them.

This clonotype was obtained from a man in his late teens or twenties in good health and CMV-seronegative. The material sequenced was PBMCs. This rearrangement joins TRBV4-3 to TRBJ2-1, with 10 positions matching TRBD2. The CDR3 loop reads CASSQDRGTSAYNEQFF. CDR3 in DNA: TGCGCCAGCAGCCAAGATCGAGGGACTAGCGCCTACAATGAGCAGTTCTTC.